Listed below are T cell receptor beta chains from one sample, sequenced in a study of T cell responses to AZD1222 COVID-19 vaccine. Profiling relied on immunoSEQ multiplex PCR, and the TCRdb table lists in-frame clones only, not all of them. This table has 150,000 or so clones, 90% appearing once. Sequenced material: peripheral blood, taken on day 0 of AZD1222 vaccination. The receptors shown here come from an adult in good health. Both conserved end residues are part of each CDR3. The order of the fields is V gene, J gene, CDR3 protein.

TRBV5-6	TRBJ2-7	CASSPGRVPYEQYF
TRBV19	TRBJ1-4	CASSMGWTNEKLFF
TRBV6-5	TRBJ1-2	CASSYSDRASGYTF
TRBV9	TRBJ1-4	CASSVAPHTTNEKLFF
TRBV27	TRBJ1-6	CASTPLPTGLTGSPLHF
TRBV6-5	TRBJ1-2	CASSYSPGGNGYTF
TRBV21-1	TRBJ1-5	CASSTQQGARQPQHF
TRBV18	TRBJ1-5	CASSPTGKNQPQHF
TRBV5-4	TRBJ1-1	CASSLGGGNTEAFF
TRBV30	TRBJ1-5	CAWSEGGSNQPQHF
TRBV29-1	TRBJ2-7	CSVEGRDGRYEQYF
TRBV7-9	TRBJ2-1	CASSPNPSSYNEQFF
TRBV6-5	TRBJ1-3	CATDRVGNTIYF
TRBV9	TRBJ1-5	CASSAGLLSNQPQHF
TRBV6-2/TRBV6-3	TRBJ2-6	CASSYWGGESGANVLTF
TRBV12-5	TRBJ2-7	CASGLGGDRGFSLEQYF
TRBV18	TRBJ2-7	CASSPTGDYEQYF
TRBV18	TRBJ2-7	CASSPRLGLAGASYEQYF
TRBV28	TRBJ1-1	CASKGGTEAFF
TRBV29-1	TRBJ1-2	CSVDLGGYTF
TRBV7-9	TRBJ1-6	CASGNRGEDSPLHF
TRBV19	TRBJ2-1	CASSISSGSRYDNEQFF
TRBV10-3	TRBJ1-2	CAISESNRGGYTF
TRBV2	TRBJ1-2	CASEGGVGYTF
TRBV20-1	TRBJ2-2	CSASQTAGTGELFF
TRBV10-3	TRBJ1-5	CAISAQGDNQPQHF
TRBV28	TRBJ1-2	CASSPPTGRYGYTF
TRBV24-1	TRBJ2-3	CATSDPLRGDTQYF
TRBV14	TRBJ1-1	CASSQVNTEAFF
TRBV18	TRBJ1-4	CASSPDIGGEKLFF
TRBV5-6	TRBJ2-6	CASSLYRQSGFSGANVLTF
TRBV6-5	TRBJ1-1	CASSAKPNTEAFF
TRBV18	TRBJ1-1	CASSPREGRPTEAFF
TRBV3-1/TRBV3-2	TRBJ1-1	CASSQVSRGDAEAFF
TRBV11-2	TRBJ2-1	CATIIGLLSSYNEQFF
TRBV7-9	TRBJ1-1	CASSTRGRGPDTEAFF
TRBV28	TRBJ2-7	CASQGFIRGEQYF
TRBV7-2	TRBJ1-2	CASSSGQGALYGYTF
TRBV3-1/TRBV3-2	TRBJ2-3	CASSQVGQTFTDTQYF
TRBV5-4	TRBJ1-1	CASSLGVVNTEAFF
TRBV19	TRBJ2-2	CASSIGRLRRKNTGELFF
TRBV6-5	TRBJ1-1	CASSYRGGSPAFF
TRBV21-1	TRBJ1-2	CASHDPGPEVRGYTF
TRBV7-9	TRBJ2-7	CASSLDRGDEQYF
TRBV6-6	TRBJ2-7	CASSETGQIYEQYF
TRBV29-1	TRBJ1-2	CSVSVGGEGYGYTF
TRBV10-2	TRBJ2-3	CASSERGGSTDTQYF